This is a list of T cell receptor beta chains from one sample in a study of blood T cell repertoires in COVID-19. TCRdb's copy holds only in-frame clones and misses some; the assay was immunoSEQ multiplex PCR. Here the sample spans 270,000 or so clones, about 80% being singletons. The source material was PBMCs or T cells enriched from blood (not recorded which). The source of these receptors is a man between 45 and 60 years old who had recovered from COVID-19. Each CDR3 is given with its conserved first and last residue. Each record gives: J gene, clone size, V gene, CDR3 length, D gene, CDR3 protein, CDR3 DNA. D genes are given only for firm matches. Size is omitted from some rows. Given values are once, few, many or a class for expanded clones.

TRBJ1-6 | many | TRBV7-9 | 14 | - | CASSFIGQNSPLHF | TGTGCCAGCAGCTTCATAGGACAGAATTCACCCCTCCACTTT
TRBJ1-3 | - | TRBV29-1 | 13 | - | CSVAQSSGNTIYF | TGCAGCGTAGCGCAGAGCTCTGGAAACACCATATATTTT
TRBJ1-1 | - | TRBV6-1 | 15 | TRBD1 | CASSEYRGMNTEAFF | TGTGCCAGCAGTGAATACAGGGGCATGAACACTGAAGCTTTCTTT
TRBJ1-2 | - | TRBV5-3 | 14 | TRBD1 | CARSYRQGAAGYTF | TGTGCCAGAAGCTACCGACAGGGGGCGGCTGGCTACACCTTC
TRBJ1-6 | - | TRBV7-9 | 14 | TRBD1 | CASSLGQGSSPLHF | TGTGCCAGCAGCTTAGGACAGGGGAGTTCACCCCTCCACTTT
TRBJ1-5 | - | TRBV20-1 | 15 | - | CSASFGAAGDQPQHF | TGCAGTGCTAGTTTCGGGGCAGCGGGCGATCAGCCCCAGCATTTT
TRBJ1-5 | - | TRBV10-3 | 13 | TRBD1 | CATQTGSNQPQHF | TGTGCCACCCAGACAGGGTCCAATCAGCCCCAGCATTTT
TRBJ2-7 | - | TRBV5-5 | 16 | TRBD2 | CASSLTGGRQPYEQYF | TGTGCCAGCAGCTTGACGGGAGGGCGGCAACCCTACGAGCAGTACTTC
TRBJ1-2 | - | TRBV28 | 14 | TRBD1 | CASSSPGQGIGYTF | TGTGCCAGCAGTTCGCCTGGACAGGGGATAGGCTACACCTTC
TRBJ2-2 | - | TRBV7-3 | 16 | TRBD1 | CASSLTTGPNTGELFF | TGTGCCAGCAGCTTAACGACAGGGCCCAACACCGGGGAGCTGTTTTTT
TRBJ1-5 | few | TRBV10-2 | 12 | - | CASSGGNQPQHF | TGCGCCAGCAGTGGCGGCAATCAGCCCCAGCATTTT
TRBJ2-1 | - | TRBV9 | 15 | - | CASSPWDSTYNEQFF | TGTGCCAGCAGCCCCTGGGACTCAACCTACAATGAGCAGTTCTTC
TRBJ2-3 | - | TRBV4-2 | 17 | TRBD2 | CASSQEGLAASTDTQYF | TGTGCCAGCAGCCAAGAGGGACTAGCGGCTAGCACAGATACGCAGTATTTT
TRBJ1-2 | once | TRBV18 | 15 | TRBD1 | CASSPPRQGYYGYTF | TGTGCCAGCTCACCACCAAGACAGGGCTACTATGGCTACACCTTC
TRBJ1-4 | - | TRBV7-9 | 15 | - | CASSLETGLNEKLFF | TGTGCCAGCAGCTTAGAAACAGGGTTGAATGAAAAACTGTTTTTT
TRBJ1-4 | - | TRBV15 | 16 | - | CATSYRTVATNEKLFF | TGTGCCACCAGCTATCGGACAGTTGCAACTAATGAAAAACTGTTTTTT
TRBJ2-6 | few | TRBV2 | 16 | TRBD2 | CASLGTSRSGANVLTF | TGTGCCAGCCTCGGGACTAGCCGTTCCGGGGCCAACGTCCTGACTTTC
TRBJ2-2 | - | TRBV7-9 | 17 | - | CASSRGRGGPNTGELFF | TGTGCCAGCAGCCGTGGGCGGGGCGGACCGAACACCGGGGAGCTGTTTTTT
TRBJ2-2 | once | TRBV4-2 | 16 | TRBD2 | CASSQAPGLGTGELFF | TGTGCCAGCAGCCAGGCACCGGGACTAGGTACCGGGGAGCTGTTTTTT
TRBJ2-3 | once | TRBV10-3 | 18 | TRBD2 | CAISEPKRLAGDTDTQYF | TGTGCCATCAGTGAGCCTAAGCGACTAGCGGGAGACACAGATACGCAGTATTTT
TRBJ2-7 | - | TRBV28 | 14 | - | CASSTHGQSYEQYF | TGTGCCAGCAGTACCCACGGACAGTCCTACGAGCAGTACTTC
TRBJ1-2 | - | TRBV7-2 | 14 | - | CASSLGGGSYGYTF | TGTGCCAGCAGCTTAGGGGGAGGGTCCTATGGCTACACCTTC
TRBJ2-1 | - | TRBV7-7 | 17 | TRBD2 | CASSLRVGRGEYNEQFF | TGTGCTAGCAGCTTAAGGGTCGGGCGGGGGGAGTACAATGAGCAGTTCTTC
TRBJ2-1 | - | TRBV6-6 | 12 | - | CASSYALSEQFF | TGTGCCAGCAGTTACGCTTTGAGCGAGCAGTTCTTC
TRBJ2-3 | - | TRBV6-2/TRBV6-3 | 15 | - | CASSFLGGYTDTQYF | TGTGCCAGCAGCTTTCTAGGGGGTTACACAGATACGCAGTATTTT
TRBJ2-1 | - | TRBV19 | 14 | - | CASSPRQVYNEQFF | TGTGCCAGTAGTCCCCGGCAGGTCTACAATGAGCAGTTCTTC
TRBJ2-2 | - | TRBV9 | 15 | - | CASTGRGTNTGELFF | TGTGCCAGCACCGGACGCGGGACGAACACCGGGGAGCTGTTTTTT
TRBJ2-7 | - | TRBV18 | 12 | TRBD1 | CASGQGRIEQYF | TGTGCCAGCGGACAGGGGAGGATTGAGCAGTACTTC
TRBJ2-7 | few | TRBV2 | 14 | TRBD2 | CASGTSGRLLEQYF | TGTGCCAGCGGGACTAGCGGGAGGCTTCTAGAGCAGTACTTC
TRBJ2-7 | - | TRBV27 | 14 | TRBD1 | CASKKPGQGGEQYF | TGTGCCAGCAAAAAGCCGGGACAGGGTGGCGAGCAGTACTTC
TRBJ1-4 | - | TRBV5-1 | 15 | TRBD1 | CASSILTGGGGKLFF | TGCGCCAGCAGCATACTTACAGGGGGCGGGGGAAAACTGTTTTTT
TRBJ2-2 | - | TRBV15 | 16 | TRBD2 | CATSVSSGSATGELFF | TGTGCCACCAGCGTTAGTAGCGGGAGCGCAACCGGGGAGCTGTTTTTT
TRBJ2-7 | - | TRBV29-1 | 11 | - | CSGVTGWEQYF | TGCAGCGGGGTGACAGGCTGGGAGCAGTACTTC
TRBJ2-6 | few | TRBV29-1 | 13 | - | CSVLPGRANVLTF | TGCAGCGTCCTCCCCGGGAGGGCCAACGTCCTGACTTTC
TRBJ2-2 | - | TRBV28 | 14 | - | CASSSPWVGGELFF | TGTGCCAGCAGTTCCCCATGGGTCGGGGGGGAGCTGTTTTTT
TRBJ2-4 | - | TRBV5-4 | 16 | - | CASSVGGGSAKNIQYF | TGTGCCAGCAGCGTAGGGGGGGGGTCGGCCAAAAACATTCAGTACTTC
TRBJ2-5 | - | TRBV5-4 | 14 | - | CASSYDRLGETQYF | TGTGCCAGCAGCTACGACAGGTTGGGGGAGACCCAGTACTTC
TRBJ2-1 | - | TRBV4-2 | 20 | TRBD2 | CASSPRGASGGVQWRREQFF | TGTGCCAGCAGCCCCCGGGGGGCTAGCGGGGGAGTACAATGGAGACGGGAGCAGTTCTTC
TRBJ2-1 | - | TRBV5-1 | 17 | TRBD2 | CASSLGLAGNSYNEQFF | TGCGCCAGCAGCTTGGGACTAGCGGGTAACTCCTACAATGAGCAGTTCTTC
TRBJ1-2 | - | TRBV27 | 14 | TRBD1 | CASSSSGTGYGYTF | TGTGCCAGCAGTTCGTCCGGGACAGGGTATGGCTACACCTTC
TRBJ2-1 | - | TRBV5-5 | 15 | - | CASSLAGREVNEQFF | TGTGCCAGCAGCTTGGCCGGGAGAGAGGTAAATGAGCAGTTCTTC
TRBJ2-2 | - | TRBV24-1 | 13 | TRBD1 | CATRGTGIGELFF | TGTGCCACCAGAGGGACAGGAATCGGGGAGCTGTTTTTT
TRBJ2-5 | - | TRBV5-1 | 14 | TRBD1 | CASSPDRDQETQYF | TGCGCCAGCAGCCCTGACAGGGACCAAGAGACCCAGTACTTC
TRBJ2-1 | few | TRBV24-1 | 16 | - | CATSDPQGNINDEQFF | TGTGCCACCAGTGACCCACAGGGAAATATAAACGATGAGCAGTTCTTC
TRBJ2-5 | - | TRBV5-1 | 11 | - | CASSTEETQYF | TGCGCCAGCAGCACGGAAGAGACCCAGTACTTC